This is a list of T cell receptor beta chains from one sample in a study of Ad26.COV2.S vaccination and SARS-CoV-2 variants. The repertoire was sequenced with immunoSEQ multiplex PCR; TCRdb's copy has only in-frame clones and lacks some. The repertoire holds roughly 92,000 clones, with approximately 82% as singletons. The sample consisted of peripheral blood, taken after recovery from COVID-19. The receptors originated from a human donor who had recovered from COVID-19. Each CDR3 is given with its conserved first and last residue. A D gene is named only where the DNA matches it firmly. The size of a clone is reported for some rows only, either as once, few or many, or as a class for expanded clones.

d_call: NA; clone_size: NA; v_call: TRBV28; j_call: TRBJ2-5; cdr3_aa: CASSLVSGLVGTQYF; cdr3_nt: TGTGCCAGCAGTTTAGTGTCGGGCCTCGTGGGGACCCAGTACTTC
d_call: NA; clone_size: NA; v_call: TRBV2; j_call: TRBJ1-4; cdr3_aa: CASRFGINEKLFF; cdr3_nt: TGTGCCAGCCGTTTCGGGATAAATGAAAAACTGTTTTTT
d_call: TRBD2; clone_size: NA; v_call: TRBV28; j_call: TRBJ2-7; cdr3_aa: CASSLLAGDYEQYF; cdr3_nt: TGTGCCAGCAGTTTATTGGCGGGAGACTACGAGCAGTACTTC
d_call: NA; clone_size: NA; v_call: TRBV21-1; j_call: TRBJ2-7; cdr3_aa: CASSSPGGRTSEQYF; cdr3_nt: TGTGCCAGCAGCAGCCCGGGGGGGCGGACCTCCGAGCAGTACTTC
d_call: NA; clone_size: NA; v_call: TRBV7-9; j_call: TRBJ2-7; cdr3_aa: CASSLMTTYEQYF; cdr3_nt: TGTGCCAGCAGCTTAATGACGACCTACGAGCAGTACTTC
d_call: TRBD2; clone_size: few; v_call: TRBV7-8; j_call: TRBJ2-2; cdr3_aa: CASSRIREVITGELFF; cdr3_nt: TGTGCCAGCAGCCGGATTCGGGAGGTGATCACCGGGGAGCTGTTTTTT
d_call: NA; clone_size: NA; v_call: TRBV10-3; j_call: TRBJ2-1; cdr3_aa: CAISERVIVGGDEQFF; cdr3_nt: TGTGCCATCAGTGAAAGGGTGATCGTCGGTGGAGATGAGCAGTTCTTC
d_call: TRBD1; clone_size: NA; v_call: TRBV7-9; j_call: TRBJ2-1; cdr3_aa: CASSPRTGTYNEQFF; cdr3_nt: TGTGCCAGCAGCCCCAGGACAGGGACCTACAATGAGCAGTTCTTC
d_call: NA; clone_size: NA; v_call: TRBV7-3; j_call: TRBJ1-1; cdr3_aa: CASSLTASWNTEAFF; cdr3_nt: TGTGCCAGCAGCTTAACGGCTTCGTGGAACACTGAAGCTTTCTTT
d_call: NA; clone_size: NA; v_call: TRBV27; j_call: TRBJ1-1; cdr3_aa: CASSLSHPGVGNTEAFF; cdr3_nt: TGTGCCAGCAGTTTATCCCATCCTGGGGTAGGGAACACTGAAGCTTTCTTT
d_call: NA; clone_size: NA; v_call: TRBV7-6; j_call: TRBJ1-3; cdr3_aa: CASSSGGSGNTIYF; cdr3_nt: TGTGCCAGCAGCTCCGGGGGCTCTGGAAACACCATATATTTT
d_call: NA; clone_size: NA; v_call: TRBV7-9; j_call: TRBJ2-3; cdr3_aa: CASSSHSGFGTDTQYF; cdr3_nt: TGTGCCAGCAGCTCACACTCTGGGTTCGGCACAGATACGCAGTATTTT
d_call: TRBD1; clone_size: NA; v_call: TRBV10-1; j_call: TRBJ2-2; cdr3_aa: CASTRDRNTGELFF; cdr3_nt: TGCGCCAGCACCAGGGACAGGAACACCGGGGAGCTGTTTTTT
d_call: NA; clone_size: NA; v_call: TRBV7-9; j_call: TRBJ1-4; cdr3_aa: CASSSIQGANEKLFF; cdr3_nt: TGTGCCAGCAGCTCCATACAGGGAGCTAATGAAAAACTGTTTTTT
d_call: NA; clone_size: NA; v_call: TRBV10-3; j_call: TRBJ1-1; cdr3_aa: CAISEARDGNTEAFF; cdr3_nt: TGTGCCATCAGTGAGGCCCGGGACGGGAACACTGAAGCTTTCTTT
d_call: NA; clone_size: NA; v_call: TRBV28; j_call: TRBJ2-3; cdr3_aa: CASSSRQAATDTQYF; cdr3_nt: TGTGCCAGCAGTTCCCGACAAGCCGCTACAGATACGCAGTATTTT
d_call: NA; clone_size: few; v_call: TRBV28; j_call: TRBJ1-1; cdr3_aa: CASSSRGHRNTEAFF; cdr3_nt: TGTGCCAGCAGTTCCAGGGGACACCGAAACACTGAAGCTTTCTTT
d_call: NA; clone_size: NA; v_call: TRBV29-1; j_call: TRBJ2-7; cdr3_aa: CSVGGRSYEQYF; cdr3_nt: TGCAGCGTTGGCGGACGATCCTACGAGCAGTACTTC
d_call: TRBD1; clone_size: NA; v_call: TRBV28; j_call: TRBJ1-5; cdr3_aa: CASSTNRGPSNQPQHF; cdr3_nt: TGTGCCAGCAGTACTAACAGGGGGCCCAGCAATCAGCCCCAGCATTTT
d_call: NA; clone_size: NA; v_call: TRBV7-3; j_call: TRBJ2-2; cdr3_aa: CASSLWPGELFF; cdr3_nt: TGTGCCAGCAGCTTATGGCCCGGGGAGCTGTTTTTT
d_call: NA; clone_size: NA; v_call: TRBV6-2/TRBV6-3; j_call: TRBJ1-2; cdr3_aa: CASSFGGDGYGYTF; cdr3_nt: TGTGCCAGCAGTTTTGGAGGAGACGGCTATGGCTACACCTTC
d_call: NA; clone_size: once; v_call: TRBV3-1/TRBV3-2; j_call: TRBJ2-5; cdr3_aa: CASSQEGEDQETQYF; cdr3_nt: TGTGCCAGCAGCCAAGAGGGAGAGGACCAAGAGACCCAGTACTTC
d_call: TRBD1; clone_size: NA; v_call: TRBV7-7; j_call: TRBJ2-1; cdr3_aa: CASSLGQYNEQFF; cdr3_nt: TGTGCCAGCAGCTTGGGACAGTACAATGAGCAGTTCTTC
d_call: NA; clone_size: NA; v_call: TRBV19; j_call: TRBJ1-4; cdr3_aa: CASSDYTGEKLFF; cdr3_nt: TGTGCCAGTAGTGATTACACGGGCGAAAAACTGTTTTTT
d_call: NA; clone_size: NA; v_call: TRBV3-1/TRBV3-2; j_call: TRBJ2-2; cdr3_aa: CASSQGQGTGELFF; cdr3_nt: TGTGCCAGCAGCCAAGGGCAGGGCACCGGGGAGCTGTTTTTT
d_call: NA; clone_size: once; v_call: TRBV6-1; j_call: TRBJ2-7; cdr3_aa: CASSEREQGPTYEQYF; cdr3_nt: TGTGCCAGCAGTGAAAGAGAACAGGGCCCTACCTACGAGCAGTACTTC
d_call: NA; clone_size: NA; v_call: TRBV27; j_call: TRBJ2-1; cdr3_aa: CATTSQWDEQFF; cdr3_nt: TGTGCCACCACTTCCCAATGGGATGAGCAGTTCTTC
d_call: TRBD2; clone_size: few; v_call: TRBV7-2; j_call: TRBJ2-1; cdr3_aa: CASSSGTSENNEQFF; cdr3_nt: TGTGCCAGCAGCTCAGGGACTAGCGAAAACAATGAGCAGTTCTTC
d_call: NA; clone_size: NA; v_call: TRBV11-3; j_call: TRBJ2-7; cdr3_aa: CASSRAKSEQYF; cdr3_nt: TGTGCCAGCAGCCGGGCTAAGTCCGAGCAGTACTTC
d_call: NA; clone_size: NA; v_call: TRBV10-3; j_call: TRBJ1-2; cdr3_aa: CAIDLDGGIGGYTF; cdr3_nt: TGTGCCATCGATTTGGATGGGGGCATAGGCGGCTACACCTTC
d_call: NA; clone_size: NA; v_call: TRBV6-1; j_call: TRBJ2-2; cdr3_aa: CASSEGWGRGGELFF; cdr3_nt: TGTGCCAGCAGTGAAGGTTGGGGGAGAGGCGGGGAGCTGTTTTTT
d_call: NA; clone_size: NA; v_call: TRBV19; j_call: TRBJ1-2; cdr3_aa: CASSADENYGYTF; cdr3_nt: TGTGCCAGCTCGGCCGACGAGAACTATGGCTACACCTTC
d_call: NA; clone_size: NA; v_call: TRBV5-1; j_call: TRBJ1-6; cdr3_aa: CASSGDYNSPLHF; cdr3_nt: TGCGCCAGCAGCGGGGACTATAATTCACCCCTCCACTTT
d_call: NA; clone_size: once; v_call: TRBV28; j_call: TRBJ2-7; cdr3_aa: CASSLSRTGYEQYF; cdr3_nt: TGTGCCAGCAGTTTATCGCGGACGGGATACGAGCAGTACTTC
d_call: TRBD2; clone_size: NA; v_call: TRBV6-2/TRBV6-3; j_call: TRBJ2-7; cdr3_aa: CASSYSKISRLAGGGEQYF; cdr3_nt: TGTGCCAGCAGTTACTCGAAAATTTCCCGACTAGCGGGAGGAGGTGAGCAGTACTTC
d_call: NA; clone_size: NA; v_call: TRBV6-4; j_call: TRBJ1-6; cdr3_aa: CASSSAGGRGNSPLHF; cdr3_nt: TGTGCCAGCAGTTCCGCGGGAGGGAGAGGCAATTCACCCCTCCACTTT
d_call: TRBD1; clone_size: NA; v_call: TRBV4-1; j_call: TRBJ2-4; cdr3_aa: CASSQEPQGASKNIQYF; cdr3_nt: TGCGCCAGCAGCCAAGAGCCACAGGGGGCGTCCAAAAACATTCAGTACTTC
d_call: NA; clone_size: once; v_call: TRBV10-1; j_call: TRBJ1-2; cdr3_aa: CASTLHRDRWYGYTF; cdr3_nt: TGCGCCAGCACCCTTCACAGGGACCGATGGTATGGCTACACCTTC
d_call: NA; clone_size: NA; v_call: TRBV5-6; j_call: TRBJ1-4; cdr3_aa: CASSLWQGLGEKLFF; cdr3_nt: TGTGCCAGCAGCTTGTGGCAGGGGCTCGGGGAAAAACTGTTTTTT
d_call: NA; clone_size: NA; v_call: TRBV29-1; j_call: TRBJ1-5; cdr3_aa: CSVNTQIGDQPQHF; cdr3_nt: TGCAGCGTCAACACCCAAATTGGGGATCAGCCCCAGCATTTT
d_call: NA; clone_size: NA; v_call: TRBV6-6; j_call: TRBJ2-7; cdr3_aa: CASSYRGGLDEQYF; cdr3_nt: TGTGCCAGCAGTTACAGGGGTGGGTTAGACGAGCAGTACTTC
d_call: TRBD1; clone_size: NA; v_call: TRBV9; j_call: TRBJ1-2; cdr3_aa: CASSRVTGRDYGYTF; cdr3_nt: TGTGCCAGCAGCCGCGTGACAGGGAGGGATTATGGCTACACCTTC
d_call: TRBD2; clone_size: NA; v_call: TRBV2; j_call: TRBJ2-3; cdr3_aa: CASSATSGRAGGTQYF; cdr3_nt: TGTGCCAGCAGTGCCACTAGCGGGAGGGCCGGTGGTACGCAGTATTTT
d_call: TRBD2; clone_size: NA; v_call: TRBV11-2; j_call: TRBJ2-1; cdr3_aa: CASSLGRLADNYNEQFF; cdr3_nt: TGTGCCAGCAGCTTAGGACGTCTAGCGGATAACTACAATGAGCAGTTCTTC
d_call: NA; clone_size: NA; v_call: TRBV4-1; j_call: TRBJ2-7; cdr3_aa: CASSQDPLWQAVQHEQYF; cdr3_nt: TGCGCCAGCAGCCAAGATCCGCTTTGGCAGGCTGTGCAGCACGAGCAGTACTTC